The text below deals with one T cell receptor beta chain. These data originate in a study of blood T cell repertoires in COVID-19. Study summary: There were acute and convalescent COVID-19 samples, and they came from the United States, Italy and Spain. T cells, B-cell-depleted T cells, or PBMCs provided the cDNA or gDNA that served as material.

Germline assignment: CDR1 ENHRY and CDR2 SYGVKD. V dropped 3 bases and J dropped 3; count of bases not matched to a gene: 9. The CDR3 is 17 residues long. Per the original data handling: Amplification with reference gene primers provided the estimates of nucleated cell counts. Only in-frame clones appear in the TCRdb table, and some are missing; sequencing was by immunoSEQ multiplex PCR. V, J and clone size are those of that table, while D and trimming were read from the DNA. The sample shows roughly 260,000 clones, less than 85% of them seen only once. Material for sequencing was peripheral blood. The J gene is TRBJ1-3, the V gene TRBV10-3; the match to TRBD1 covers 9 bases. The clonotype was recovered from a woman under 30 with acute or convalescent COVID-19. In nucleotides, the CDR3 is TGTGCCATCAGTGATTTCGCATGGGACAGGGATGGAAACACCATATATTTT. It specifies CAISDFAWDRDGNTIYF.